This paragraph covers one T cell receptor (beta chain) sequence. The antigen is undetermined. This record comes from a study of cytomegalovirus exposure and HLA in healthy donors. This table comes from immunoSEQ multiplex PCR, and its TCRdb copy is limited to in-frame clones, with some not included. The sample records approximately 160,000 clones, less than 90% being singletons. CDR1 and CDR2 from the germline V gene are SGHRS and YFSETQ. The ends were cut back, 0 bases at V and 1 base at J, with 5 bases in the middle. The CDR3 spans 14 residues. Findings and caveats of the study: Cytomegalovirus-associated TCR beta chains were listed, numbering some 180.

The source material was PBMCs. The clonotype comes from a man aged 25-45 years in good health and CMV-seropositive. The chain carries TRBV5-1 and TRBJ2-1; D ambiguous. DNA for the CDR3: TGCGCCAGCAGCTTGGTGGCTTCCTACAATGAGCAGTTCTTC. This sequence encodes CASSLVASYNEQFF.